One sample yielded the 4 T cell receptor beta chains listed below, sequenced in a study of CD8+ T cells in alopecia areata. Extraction and reverse transcription of RNA yielded cDNA as the sequencing template. Sequencing was performed with immunoSEQ multiplex PCR; in TCRdb, only in-frame clones are kept and a portion is missing. The repertoire includes fewer than 150,000 clones, over 50% of them detected once, and roughly 4.5% sits in the top ten. The source was CD4+ T cells sorted from blood, collected at week 0. These receptors came from a human donor with alopecia areata.

The rearrangement joins TRBV30 to TRBJ1-4; tentatively, D is TRBD1 (5 bases). Per germline, CDR1 GTSNPN and CDR2 SVGIG (reference sequence). Trimming shortened V by 0 bases and J by 5 bases, and 13 bases separated the two germline ends. The CDR3 extends over 15 amino acids. The CDR3 DNA reads TGTGCCTGGAGTGTGTTGGGGCGCGGGAATGAAAAACTGTTTTTT. It yields the protein CAWSVLGRGNEKLFF.

The chain is built from TRBV6-6 and TRBJ2-3; D uncertain. V dropped 5 bases and J dropped 3 bases, with 3 bases sitting between them. The CDR3 sequence is 11 residues long. Germline V gene data show CDR1 as MNHNY and CDR2 as SVGAGI (reference sequence). This CDR3 reads CASSRTDTQYF. The CDR3 nucleotides are TGTGCCAGCAGTCGAACAGATACGCAGTATTTT.

The V gene is TRBV6-1, the J gene TRBJ2-1; D is perhaps TRBD2 (5 bases). Trimming cost V 5 bases and J 6 bases, with 11 bases left between them. Germline loops: CDR1 MNHNS, CDR2 SASEGT. This CDR3 comprises 13 residues. The CDR3 loop reads CASSFLRANEQFF. The CDR3 coding sequence is TGTGCCAGCAGTTTTTTGAGGGCCAATGAGCAGTTCTTC.

This clone came up a few times. The genes are TRBV30 and TRBJ2-7, with 7 bases lining up with TRBD2. The J segment lost 7 bases and the V segment lost 2 bases, leaving 2 bases of the junction unmatched. This CDR3 is 11 amino acids long. CDR1 GTSNPN and CDR2 SVGIG come from the germline V gene (reference sequence). CDR3 DNA: TGTGCCTGGAGTTTGCGGGGGGAGCAGTACTTC. It encodes CAWSLRGEQYF.